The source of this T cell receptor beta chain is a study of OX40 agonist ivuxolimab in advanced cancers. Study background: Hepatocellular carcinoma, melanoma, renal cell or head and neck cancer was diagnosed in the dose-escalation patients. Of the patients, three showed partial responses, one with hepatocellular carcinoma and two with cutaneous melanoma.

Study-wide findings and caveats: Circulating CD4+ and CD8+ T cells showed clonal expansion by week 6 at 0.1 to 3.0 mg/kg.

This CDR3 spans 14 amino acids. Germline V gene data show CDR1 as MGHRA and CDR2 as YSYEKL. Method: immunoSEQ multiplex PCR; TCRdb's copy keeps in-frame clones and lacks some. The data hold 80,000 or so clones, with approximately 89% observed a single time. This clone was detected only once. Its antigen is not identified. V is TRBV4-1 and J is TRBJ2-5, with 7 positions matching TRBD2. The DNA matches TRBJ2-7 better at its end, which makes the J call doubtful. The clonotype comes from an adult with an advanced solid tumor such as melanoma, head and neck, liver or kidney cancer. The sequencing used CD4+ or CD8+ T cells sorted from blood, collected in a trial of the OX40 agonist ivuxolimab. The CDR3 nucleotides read TGCGCCAGCAGCTTAGCGGGTCGAACGGGCGAGCAGTACTTC. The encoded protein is CASSLAGRTGEQYF.